This T cell receptor (beta chain) was sequenced for a study of blood T cell repertoires in COVID-19. The CDR3 extends over 14 amino acids. The germline V gene has CDR1 ENHRY and CDR2 SYGVKD. The V and J ends lost 3 bases and 5 bases, in that order; junction bases with no gene match: 1. Profiled with immunoSEQ multiplex PCR; TCRdb holds only in-frame clones, not every one. The table records over 85,000 clones, 80% to 90% of them present only once. The gene calls are TRBV10-3 and TRBJ1-4; 9 nucleotides align to TRBD1. What was sequenced was peripheral blood. The TCR sequence derives from a man aged 60 to 69 with acute or convalescent COVID-19. The CDR3 reads CAISEGTGNEKLFF. The CDR3 nucleotides read TGTGCCATCAGTGAAGGGACAGGGAATGAAAAACTGTTTTTT.